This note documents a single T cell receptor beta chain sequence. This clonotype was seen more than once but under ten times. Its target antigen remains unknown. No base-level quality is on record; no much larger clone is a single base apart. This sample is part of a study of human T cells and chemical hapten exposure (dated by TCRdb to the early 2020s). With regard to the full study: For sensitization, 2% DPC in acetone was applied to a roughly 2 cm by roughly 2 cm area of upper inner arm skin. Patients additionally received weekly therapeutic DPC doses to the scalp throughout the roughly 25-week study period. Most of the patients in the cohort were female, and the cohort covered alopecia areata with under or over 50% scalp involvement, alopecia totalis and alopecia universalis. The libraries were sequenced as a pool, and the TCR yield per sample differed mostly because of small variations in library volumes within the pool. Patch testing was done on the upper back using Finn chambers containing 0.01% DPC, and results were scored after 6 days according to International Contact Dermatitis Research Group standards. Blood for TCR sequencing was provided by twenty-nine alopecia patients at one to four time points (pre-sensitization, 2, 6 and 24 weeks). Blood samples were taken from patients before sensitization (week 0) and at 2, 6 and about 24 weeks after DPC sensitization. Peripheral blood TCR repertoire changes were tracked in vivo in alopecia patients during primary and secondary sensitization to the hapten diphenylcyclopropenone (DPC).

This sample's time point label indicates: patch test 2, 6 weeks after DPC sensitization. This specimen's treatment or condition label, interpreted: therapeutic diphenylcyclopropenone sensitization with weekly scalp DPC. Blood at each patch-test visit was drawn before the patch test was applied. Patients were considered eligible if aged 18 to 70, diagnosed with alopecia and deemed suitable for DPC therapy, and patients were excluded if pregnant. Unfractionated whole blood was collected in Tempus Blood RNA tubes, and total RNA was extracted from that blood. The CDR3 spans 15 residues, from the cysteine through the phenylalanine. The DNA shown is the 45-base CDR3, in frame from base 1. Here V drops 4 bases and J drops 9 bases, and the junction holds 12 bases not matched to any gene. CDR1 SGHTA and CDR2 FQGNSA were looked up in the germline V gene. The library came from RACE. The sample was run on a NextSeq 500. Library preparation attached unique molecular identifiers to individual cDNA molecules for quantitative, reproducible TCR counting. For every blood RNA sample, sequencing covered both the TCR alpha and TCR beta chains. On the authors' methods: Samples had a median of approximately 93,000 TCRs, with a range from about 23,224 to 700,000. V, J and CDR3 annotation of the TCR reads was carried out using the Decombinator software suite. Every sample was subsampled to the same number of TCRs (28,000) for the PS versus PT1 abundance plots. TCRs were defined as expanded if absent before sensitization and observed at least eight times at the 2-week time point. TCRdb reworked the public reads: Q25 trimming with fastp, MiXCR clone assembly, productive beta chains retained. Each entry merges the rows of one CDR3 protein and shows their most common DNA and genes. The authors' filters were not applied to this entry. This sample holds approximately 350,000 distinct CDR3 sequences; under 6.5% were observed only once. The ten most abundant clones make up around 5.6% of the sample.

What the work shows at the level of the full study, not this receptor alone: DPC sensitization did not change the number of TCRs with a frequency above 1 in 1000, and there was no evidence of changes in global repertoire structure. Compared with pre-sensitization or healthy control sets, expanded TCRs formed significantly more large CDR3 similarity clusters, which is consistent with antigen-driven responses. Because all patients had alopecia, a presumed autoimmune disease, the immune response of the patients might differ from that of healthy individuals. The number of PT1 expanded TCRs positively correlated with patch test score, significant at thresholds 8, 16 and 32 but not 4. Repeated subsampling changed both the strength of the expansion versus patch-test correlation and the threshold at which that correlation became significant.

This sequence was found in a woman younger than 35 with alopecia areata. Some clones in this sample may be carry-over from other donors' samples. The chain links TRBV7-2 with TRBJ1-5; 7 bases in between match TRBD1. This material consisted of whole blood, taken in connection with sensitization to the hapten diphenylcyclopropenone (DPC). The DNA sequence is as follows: TGTGCCAGCAGCTCGCAAGGGGGCGCGGGGAGGCCCCAGCATTTT. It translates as CASSSQGGAGRPQHF.